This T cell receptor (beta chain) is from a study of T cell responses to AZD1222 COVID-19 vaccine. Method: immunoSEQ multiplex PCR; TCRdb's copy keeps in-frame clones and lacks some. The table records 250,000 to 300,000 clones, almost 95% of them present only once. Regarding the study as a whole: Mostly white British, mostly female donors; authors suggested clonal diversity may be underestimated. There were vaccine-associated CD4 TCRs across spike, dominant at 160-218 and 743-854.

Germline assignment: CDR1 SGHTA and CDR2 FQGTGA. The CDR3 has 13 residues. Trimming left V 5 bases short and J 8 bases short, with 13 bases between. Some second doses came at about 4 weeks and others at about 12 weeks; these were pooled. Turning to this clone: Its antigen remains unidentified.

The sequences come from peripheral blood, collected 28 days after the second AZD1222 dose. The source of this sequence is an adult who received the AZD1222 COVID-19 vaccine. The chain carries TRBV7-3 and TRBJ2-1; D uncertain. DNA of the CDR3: TGTGCCAGCAGCCTTAGCAGCGCTGATGAGCAGTTCTTC. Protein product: CASSLSSADEQFF. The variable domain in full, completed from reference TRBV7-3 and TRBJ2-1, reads GAGVSQTPSNKVTEKGKYVELRCDPISGHTALYWYRQSLGQGPEFLIYFQGTGAADDSGLPNDRFFAVRPEGSVSTLKIQRTERGDSAVYLCASSLSSADEQFFGPGTRLTVL.